A single sample gave rise to the 2 T cell receptor beta chains below, sequenced in a study of shared clonotypes between healthy human individuals. Clones were sequenced by immunoSEQ multiplex PCR, and TCRdb holds only the in-frame ones, with some missing. The table shows 2 million to 2.5 million clones, with around 92% occurring only once. The material sequenced was naive CD4+ T cells from PBMCs. Regarding subset: CD45RA+ positively selected. These receptors came from a man between 18 and 35 years old in good health. Some clones in this sample may be carry-over from other donors' samples.

This clone showed up just once. V gene TRBV7-8 combines with J gene TRBJ1-2; D call uncertain. The CDR3 totals 15 residues. Trimming left V 1 base short and J 6 bases short, with 15 bases between. Germline CDR1 reads SGHVS; CDR2 reads FQNEAQ. The CDR3 region is CASSLDPPGGHGYTF. The CDR3 DNA reads TGTGCCAGCAGCTTAGACCCCCCCGGTGGACATGGCTACACCTTC.

The gene calls are TRBV2 and TRBJ2-3, with 10 bases matching TRBD1. V shed 7 bases and J 4 bases; nucleotides not matched to a gene: 11. CDR1 and CDR2 (germline): SNHLY, FYNNEI. The CDR3 totals 16 residues. CDR3 bases: TGTGCCAGCATCCTACTCGACAGGGGGCGCTCAGATACGCAGTATTTT. The encoded protein is CASILLDRGRSDTQYF.